The 7 T cell receptor beta chains presented below share a single source sample, sequenced in a study of cytomegalovirus exposure and HLA in healthy donors. Vbeta (60) and Jbeta (13) primers were used in the PCR. This table comes from immunoSEQ multiplex PCR, and its TCRdb copy is limited to in-frame clones, with some not included. The data hold around 160,000 clones, with 70% to 80% observed a single time. The sample taken for sequencing was PBMCs. The origin of the receptors is a man aged 50-60 years in good health and CMV-seropositive.

This clone showed up just once. The rearrangement joins TRBV28 to TRBJ2-5; D possibly corresponds to TRBD1 (5 bases). Germline V gives CDR1 MDHEN, CDR2 SYDVKM. The V end was cut by 6 bases, the J end by 4 bases, with 15 bases between. The length of the CDR3 is 14 residues. This chain's CDR3 is CASRQDTSPETQYF. Written as DNA, the CDR3 is TGTGCCAGCAGGCAGGACACCTCCCCAGAGACCCAGTACTTC.

This chain joins TRBV7-2 and TRBJ2-1, with D tentatively TRBD1 (6 bases). The CDR3 is 13 amino acids. CDR1 is SGHTA, CDR2 FQGNSA, per germline. The V end was cut by 5 bases, the J end by 4 bases, with 9 bases between. The CDR3 region is CASSRTAYNEQFF. Here the CDR3 DNA reads TGTGCCAGCAGCAGGACAGCGTACAATGAGCAGTTCTTC.

The rearrangement links TRBV19 to TRBJ2-5; TRBD1 is a possible D gene (6 bases). Looked up from germline, CDR1 is LNHDA and CDR2 is SQIVND (reference sequence). CDR3 size: 15 residues. The V gene lost 2 bases and the J gene lost 2 bases, with 12 bases spanning the gap. The CDR3 DNA reads as TGTGCCAGTAGTATAAGGGCCAGGGGACAAGAGACCCAGTACTTC. Translating gives CASSIRARGQETQYF.

The chain uses TRBV5-1 and TRBJ1-3, with D possibly TRBD1 on 5 matching bases. Germline CDR1 SGHRS, CDR2 YFSETQ. V lost 1 base and J 2 bases, leaving 10 bases between the germline ends. CDR3 length: 15 residues. CDR3 loop: CASSLRAGTGNTIYF. CDR3 coding DNA: TGCGCCAGCAGCTTGAGAGCAGGGACTGGAAACACCATATATTTT.

This rearrangement joins TRBV13 to TRBJ2-7; 8 bases are a match to TRBD2. The ends lost 1 base at V and 3 bases at J; junction bases unmatched: 5. CDR1 and CDR2 from the germline V gene are PRHDT and FYEKMQ (reference sequence). This CDR3 has 15 residues. Written as DNA, the CDR3 is TGTGCCAGCAGCTTAGCGGGGGGGGCGGGCTACGAGCAGTACTTC. The encoded protein is CASSLAGGAGYEQYF.

A word on this clone: Other nucleotide sequences in the sample specify the same CDR3. This chain joins TRBV5-1 and TRBJ2-7; TRBD1 agrees at 7 bases. Trimming removed 4 bases from V and 4 bases from J; junction bases left unmatched: 5. CDR3 length: 13 amino acids. The V gene's germline CDR1 is SGHRS and CDR2 YFSETQ. The CDR3 nucleotides read TGCGCCAGCAGCCTAGGGGGCGGATACGAGCAGTACTTC. It specifies CASSLGGGYEQYF.

The chain links TRBV9 to TRBJ2-7; D perhaps matches TRBD1 (6 bases). The germline V and J ends were trimmed by 3 bases and 0 bases, with 13 bases remaining between them. Germline CDR1 is SGDLS and CDR2 is YYNGEE. The CDR3 consists of 15 residues. Here the CDR3 reads CASSASTGNSYEQYF. The CDR3, as DNA: TGTGCCAGCAGCGCCTCAACAGGGAACTCCTACGAGCAGTACTTC.